The 6 T cell receptor beta chains listed next were all sequenced from one sample in a study of CD8+CD57+ T cells in acquired aplastic anemia. CDR3 and TCR beta VDJ profiling relied on a genomic DNA template. In TCRdb, the reads were re-called with MiXCR into one record per CDR3 protein. The data contain some 220,000 distinct CDR3 sequences, roughly 35% of them seen just once; the ten biggest clones take up 0.95% to 1.3%. Sequenced material: sorted CD4+, CD8+, or CD8+CD57+ T cells (not recorded which) from PBMCs. These receptors originate from a human donor in good health, serving as a control.

CDR3 in amino acids: CASRTDRGGEATNEKLFF. The CDR3 coding sequence is TGTGCCAGCAGAACGGACAGGGGAGGGGAGGCAACTAATGAAAAACTGTTTTTT. The chain employs TRBV6-1 and TRBJ1-4; 9 nucleotides match TRBD1. Losses at the gene ends were 6 bases for V and 0 bases for J; bases not matched to a gene: 11. This CDR3 has 18 residues. Germline assignment: CDR1 MNHNS and CDR2 SASEGT.

The J gene is TRBJ2-5, the V gene TRBV2; D perhaps matches TRBD1 (5 bases). CDR1 and CDR2 (germline): SNHLY, FYNNEI. The CDR3 is 13 amino acids. Trimming removed 6 bases at V and 0 bases at J, with 8 bases between. CDR3 protein: CASRTAYQETQYF. DNA for the CDR3: TGTGCCAGCAGGACAGCGTACCAAGAGACCCAGTACTTC.

The genes are TRBV15 and TRBJ2-7; 11 nucleotides align to TRBD2. Per germline, CDR1 LNHNV and CDR2 YYDKDF (reference sequence). The CDR3 runs 15 residues. The ends lost 11 bases at V and 2 bases at J; junction bases unmatched: 11. The CDR3 DNA is TGTGCCGCTAGCAGAGGGACTAGCGGAACCTACGAGCAGTACTTC. This gives the protein CAASRGTSGTYEQYF.

This clonotype was seen many times. This chain connects TRBV20-1 to TRBJ1-5, with 8 nucleotides matching TRBD1. The CDR3 sequence is 15 residues long. V was clipped by 6 bases and J by 1 base; unmatched bases: 8. The germline CDR1 and CDR2 sequences are DFQATT and SNEGSKA (reference sequence). The CDR3 here is CSAIDRGRSNQPQHF. The DNA of the CDR3 is TGCAGTGCCATCGACAGGGGAAGAAGCAATCAGCCCCAGCATTTT.

Only a few counts were recorded for this clonotype. The V and J genes are TRBV5-1 and TRBJ2-3; perhaps TRBD2 as D (6 bases). Germline CDR1 and CDR2: SGHRS and YFSETQ. The CDR3 has 15 residues. With 4 bases removed from V and 4 bases from J, the gap between germline ends came to 16 bases. CDR3 DNA: TGCGCCAGCAGCCCAATAATGGGGAGGTCAGATACGCAGTATTTT. The encoded protein is CASSPIMGRSDTQYF.

The chain joins TRBV30 to TRBJ2-2, with D perhaps given as TRBD1 or TRBD2 (5 bases each). V was pared by 3 bases and J by 0 bases, with 11 bases between. The CDR3 extends over 15 amino acids. Germline CDR1 is GTSNPN and CDR2 is SVGIG (reference sequence). The CDR3: CAWRKGTSNTGELFF. CDR3 DNA: TGTGCCTGGAGGAAGGGGACCTCGAACACCGGGGAGCTGTTTTTT.